This TCR beta chain was profiled in a study of T cell responses to AZD1222 COVID-19 vaccine (TCRdb year 2021). Context from the whole study: TCR sequencing was performed for 230 to 250 trial participants, of whom roughly 200 were given two doses of AZD1222 and around 25 were given two doses of MenACWY control vaccine. Enrollment into the trials was organized by age into subgroups of 18-55, 56-69 and 70-plus years, and those subgroups contained roughly 140, 27 and 60 TCR-sequenced participants, respectively.

The count of this clone is one. The antigen it recognizes is unknown. Base qualities are not recorded, but no much larger clone differs from it by a single base. Interpreted using the paper, the time point label stands for: about 28 days (+/-7) after the second vaccine dose. AZD1222 recipients with second doses at about 4 weeks or about 12 weeks were pooled, because spike-specific TCR depth and breadth did not differ between schedules. The vaccinee samples were drawn from two UK trials, COV001 and COV002, one of which was a single-blind randomized controlled phase 2/3 trial testing AZD1222 (ChAdOx1 nCoV-19) in healthy adults. Trial participant PBMC samples were collected at day 0 and day 28 after the second dose for TCRbeta chain sequencing. Between the V and J ends, shortened by 4 bases and 2 bases respectively, the junction contains 17 bases. CDR1 and CDR2 are read off the germline V gene as KGHSH and LQKENI. The CDR3, from cysteine to phenylalanine, totals 16 residues. Of all the DNA, just the CDR3 is kept, 48 bases in frame from base 1.

Broader findings and caveats from the paper: After two AZD1222 doses, spike-specific TCR breadth and depth were significantly higher than at day 0 and than in MenACWY recipients. In the small 56-69-year group, the increase in depth fell short of significance, most likely because of low power. The whole spike protein was spanned by vaccine-associated CD4 TCRs, and dominant responses were seen in regions 160-218 and 743-854. Conclusions about previously exposed vaccinees are limited because only 5 or 6 AZD1222 recipients were SARS-CoV-2 seropositive at baseline. Participants were mostly white British and included more females than males, and it was suggested by the authors that clonal diversity may have been underestimated. Reportedly, almost half of the unique spike-specific TCRs recognized epitopes lying outside the regions that are mutated in the B.1.351 and B.1.1.7 variants. Because no day 14 peak-response samples were available, repertoires were characterized only after the peak T cell response.

The CDR3 regions of human TCRbeta chains were analyzed by immunosequencing. Under the source paper's analysis protocol: TCRs in the repertoires were matched against a reference library of SARS-CoV-2-specific TCRs that had been generated with the MIRA antigen-specificity platform. Breadth meant the fraction of unique TCRs that were SARS-CoV-2-associated, whereas depth meant the fraction of total T cells that were SARS-CoV-2-associated. Using the MIRA data, every spike-specific TCR was mapped to the spike region that the TCR reacted to and assigned to either a CD4 or a CD8 class. Log10-transformed breadth and depth values were compared by one-way ANOVA with Sidak's multiple comparisons tests. TCRdb took over this immuneACCESS table, retaining in-frame rearrangements with V and J assigned. Such tables are incomplete; in checked studies, under half of the missing clones stem from an unresolved V gene, and the remainder is unexplained. That table furnishes V, J and clone size, whereas the DNA furnished D and trimming. The sample yields fewer than 150,000 clones; roughly 86% were counted once. Roughly 6.1% of the sample belongs to the ten largest clones.

This clonotype originated in an adult who received the AZD1222 COVID-19 vaccine. The sequence joins TRBV18 to TRBJ1-2; no D segment can be confidently identified. The sample here was peripheral blood, taken 28 days after the second AZD1222 dose. The CDR3 region: CASSRSLVTGNYGYTF. The DNA is as follows: TGTGCCAGCTCACGCTCCTTGGTGACGGGGAACTATGGCTACACCTTC.